The 10 T cell receptor beta chains below were found in one sample sequenced in a study of blood T cell repertoires in COVID-19. Method: immunoSEQ multiplex PCR; TCRdb's copy keeps in-frame clones and lacks some. The sample consists of over 150,000 clones, 91% of them appearing once. The sequenced sample consisted of peripheral blood. These receptors were collected from a man in his fifties with acute or convalescent COVID-19.

The rearrangement uses TRBV6-5 and TRBJ2-7; weak D call: TRBD2 (7 bases). Germline V gene sequence: CDR1 MNHEY, CDR2 SVGAGI. Trimming shortened V by 11 bases and J by 0 bases, and 17 bases separated the two germline ends. The CDR3 length is 14 residues. The CDR3 DNA follows: TGTGCCTCCCGTCGGGGGGCCAGCTCCTACGAGCAGTACTTC. It codes for CASRRGASSYEQYF.

The V call is TRBV28, the J call TRBJ2-7, with 7 bases lining up with TRBD1. The CDR3 covers 16 residues. Looked up from germline, CDR1 is MDHEN and CDR2 is SYDVKM. The ends lost 5 bases at V and 1 base at J; junction bases unmatched: 11. This CDR3 is CASSPTGVLLSYEQYV. In nucleotides, the CDR3 is TGTGCCAGCAGTCCTACAGGGGTTCTTCTATCCTACGAGCAGTACGTC.

Written as DNA, the CDR3 is TGTGCCAGCAGCTCAGGGACAGGGGAGGGCACCGGGGAGCTGTTTTTT. Translation gives CASSSGTGEGTGELFF. The rearrangement joins TRBV7-9 to TRBJ2-2; the match to TRBD1 covers 10 bases. V gave up 4 bases and J gave up 4 bases; unmatched junction bases: 6. The CDR3 length is 16 residues. CDR1 SEHNR and CDR2 FQNEAQ come from the germline V gene (reference sequence).

The genes are TRBV10-3 and TRBJ1-6; 9 bases line up with TRBD1. From germline, CDR1 is ENHRY and CDR2 SYGVKD. Trimming took 6 bases from V and 5 from J; bases not matched to a gene: 2. CDR3 length: 14 residues. The CDR3 region has the DNA TGTGCCATCAGGAGGGACAGGGATAATTCACCCCTCCACTTT. It specifies CAIRRDRDNSPLHF.

CDR3 nucleotide sequence: TGTGCCAGCAGCGTCTACCGGGACAGGGGGATGAACACTGAAGCTTTCTTT. The encoded protein is CASSVYRDRGMNTEAFF. The chain employs TRBV9 and TRBJ1-1; 11 bases fit TRBD1. The CDR3 is made up of 17 amino acids. Germline V gene data show CDR1 as SGDLS and CDR2 as YYNGEE. Trimming cost V 2 bases and J 0 bases; bases outside gene matches: 6.

V is TRBV7-9 and J is TRBJ1-1; D is uncertain. CDR1 is SEHNR and CDR2 is FQNEAQ in the germline V gene (reference sequence). CDR3 length equals 15 residues. The V end was cut by 5 bases, the J end by 0 bases, with 13 bases between. CDR3 bases: TGTGCCAGCAGCCGGCTAGCTTTCATGAACACTGAAGCTTTCTTT. The encoded protein is CASSRLAFMNTEAFF. The variable domain in full, with the rest retrieved from reference TRBV7-9 and TRBJ1-1, is DTGVSQNPRHKITKRGQNVTFRCDPISEHNRLYWYRQTLGQGPEFLTYFQNEAQLEKSRLLSDRFSAERPKGSFSTLEIQRTEQGDSAMYLCASSRLAFMNTEAFFGQGTRLTVV.

The chain uses TRBV18 and TRBJ1-6; D ambiguous. V lost 3 bases and J 10 bases, leaving 16 bases between the germline ends. The germline V gene has CDR1 KGHSH and CDR2 LQKENI. The CDR3 has 15 amino acids. The CDR3 loop reads CASSPVAGGGSPLHF. The CDR3 DNA sequence: TGTGCCAGCTCACCGGTCGCAGGAGGAGGATCACCCCTCCACTTT.

V is TRBV29-1 and J is TRBJ1-5, with 8 bases that match TRBD1. CDR3 length equals 14 residues. CDR1 is SQVTM, CDR2 ANQGSEA, per germline. V gave up 6 bases and J gave up 5 bases; unmatched junction bases: 9. DNA of the CDR3: TGCAGCGTGGGGTCAGACAGGGGAGATCAGCCCCAGCATTTT. Translation gives CSVGSDRGDQPQHF.

V is TRBV4-2 and J is TRBJ2-7, with a tentative D call TRBD2 (6 bases). V was pared by 3 bases and J by 7 bases, with 13 bases between. This CDR3 has 13 residues. Germline V gene sequence: CDR1 LGHNA, CDR2 YNFKEQ. DNA for the CDR3: TGTGCCAGCAGCCAGGAAGCGGGTGGAGAGCAGTACTTC. Translation: CASSQEAGGEQYF.

The rearrangement uses TRBV27 and TRBJ2-2; a possible D gene is TRBD2 (6 bases). Per germline, CDR1 MNHEY and CDR2 SMNVEV (reference sequence). Trimming stripped 6 bases from V and 2 bases from J, with 19 bases between. The CDR3 covers 17 residues. CDR3 bases: TGTGCCAGCAGCCACCCCGGGGGTGCAGGAAACACCGGGGAGCTGTTTTTT. The encoded protein is CASSHPGGAGNTGELFF.